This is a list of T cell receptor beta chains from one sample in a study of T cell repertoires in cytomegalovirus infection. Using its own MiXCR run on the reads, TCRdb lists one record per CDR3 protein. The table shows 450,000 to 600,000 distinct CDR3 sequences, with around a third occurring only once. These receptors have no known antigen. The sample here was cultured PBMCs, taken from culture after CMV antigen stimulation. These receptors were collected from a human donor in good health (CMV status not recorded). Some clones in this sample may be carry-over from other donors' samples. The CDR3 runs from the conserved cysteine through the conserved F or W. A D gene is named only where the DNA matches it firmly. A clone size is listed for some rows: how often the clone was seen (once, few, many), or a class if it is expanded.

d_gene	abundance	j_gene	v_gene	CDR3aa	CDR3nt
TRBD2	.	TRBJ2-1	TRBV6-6	CASSYLADQYNEQFF	TGTGCCAGCAGTTACCTAGCGGACCAATACAATGAGCAGTTCTTC
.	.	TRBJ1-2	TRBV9	CASSLSTYRASDGYTF	TGTGCCAGCAGCCTCTCGACGTATCGTGCGTCCGATGGCTACACCTTC
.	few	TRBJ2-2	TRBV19	CASSIGVYTGELFF	TGTGCCAGTAGTATCGGAGTTTACACCGGGGAGCTGTTTTTT
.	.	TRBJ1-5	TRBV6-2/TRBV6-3	CASRNNAGRNQPQHF	TGTGCCAGCAGGAATAACGCGGGACGCAATCAGCCCCAGCATTTT
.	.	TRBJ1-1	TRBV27	CASSLSPGPEAFF	TGTGCCAGCAGTTTATCTCCAGGGCCTGAAGCTTTCTTT
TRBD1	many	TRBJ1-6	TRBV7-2	CASSSRDRRTYNSPLHF	TGTGCCAGCAGCTCGCGGGACAGGCGAACGTATAATTCACCCCTCCACTTT
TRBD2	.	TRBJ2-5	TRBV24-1	CATSQSPSGTTETQYF	TGTGCCACCAGTCAATCCCCGAGCGGGACGACGGAGACCCAGTACTTC
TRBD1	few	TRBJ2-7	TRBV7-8	CASSYRDSFSYEQYF	TGTGCCAGCAGCTACCGGGACAGTTTCTCCTACGAGCAGTACTTC
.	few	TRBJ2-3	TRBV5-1	CASSLVVPGPSTDTQYF	TGCGCCAGCAGCTTGGTCGTTCCGGGACCTAGCACAGATACGCAGTATTTT
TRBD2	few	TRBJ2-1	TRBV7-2	CASSLGLVSNEQFF	TGTGCCAGCAGCTTGGGACTAGTCAGCAATGAGCAGTTCTTC
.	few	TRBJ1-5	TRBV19	CASRDPGIQPQHF	TGTGCCAGTAGGGATCCAGGGATTCAGCCCCAGCATTTT
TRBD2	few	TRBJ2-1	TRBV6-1	CASSPLGLAGGPQHNEQFF	TGTGCCAGCAGCCCTTTGGGACTAGCGGGAGGCCCCCAACACAATGAGCAGTTCTTC
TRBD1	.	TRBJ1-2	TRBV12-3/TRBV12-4	CASSFTDRNDGYTF	TGTGCCAGCAGTTTTACGGACAGGAACGATGGCTACACCTTC
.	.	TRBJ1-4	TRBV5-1	CASSLEGGSNEKLFF	TGCGCCAGCAGCTTGGAAGGGGGGTCTAATGAAAAACTGTTTTTT